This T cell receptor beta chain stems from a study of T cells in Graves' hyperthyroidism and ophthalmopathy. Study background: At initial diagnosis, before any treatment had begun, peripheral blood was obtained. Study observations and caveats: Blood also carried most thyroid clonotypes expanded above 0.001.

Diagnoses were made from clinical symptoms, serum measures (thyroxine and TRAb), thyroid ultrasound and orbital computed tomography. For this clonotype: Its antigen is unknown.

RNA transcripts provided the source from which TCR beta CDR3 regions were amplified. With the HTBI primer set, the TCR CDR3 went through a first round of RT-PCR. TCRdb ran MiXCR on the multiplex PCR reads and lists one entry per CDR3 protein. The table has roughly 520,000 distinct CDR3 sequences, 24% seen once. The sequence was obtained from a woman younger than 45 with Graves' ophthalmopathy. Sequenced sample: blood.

The CDR3 nucleotides read TGTGCCAGCAGCTTAATAGCGGGAGGCGACGAGCAGTACTTC. It codes for CASSLIAGGDEQYF. This chain connects TRBV7-3 to TRBJ2-7; 10 bases are a match to TRBD2. The CDR3 length is 14 residues. J lost 5 bases, V lost 1 base, and 2 bases had no gene match. CDR1 and CDR2 from the germline V gene are SGHTA and FQGTGA. Variable domain in full (rest from reference TRBV7-3 and TRBJ2-7): GAGVSQTPSNKVTEKGKYVELRCDPISGHTALYWYRQSLGQGPEFLIYFQGTGAADDSGLPNDRFFAVRPEGSVSTLKIQRTERGDSAVYLCASSLIAGGDEQYFGPGTRLTVT.